This T cell receptor (beta chain) was captured by sequencing in a study of radiation and T cells in renal cell carcinoma. Only in-frame clones appear in the TCRdb table, and some are missing; sequencing was by immunoSEQ multiplex PCR. This table holds 150,000 or so clones, around 89% found once. Time point reported: blood 4 weeks post-SBRT, at nephrectomy. The treatment: 15 Gy SBRT to primary tumor, nephrectomy 4 weeks later. Nephrectomy followed 15 Gy stereotactic body radiation by 4 weeks. On this clone: Its antigen is undetermined.

Study results and limitations: In blood, top tumor clones expanded by 2 weeks, shrinking by 4.

The starting material was blood, obtained from a patient whose treatment included radiotherapy and nephrectomy. The sequence came from a woman aged 45-59 years with renal cell carcinoma.

CDR3 in amino acids: CASSEPIRGRMNEKLFF. CDR3 nucleotide sequence: TGTGCCAGTAGCGAGCCTATCAGGGGAAGGATGAATGAAAAACTGTTTTTT. The V gene is TRBV19, the J gene TRBJ1-4, with D possibly being TRBD1 (6 bases). V lost 6 bases and J lost 5, with 22 bases in between. The CDR3 totals 17 residues. CDR1 LNHDA and CDR2 SQIVND come from the germline V gene (reference sequence).